This T cell receptor (beta chain) comes out of a study of technical replicates of blood from a handful of donors. The germline CDR1 and CDR2 sequences are SGDLS and YYNGEE. This CDR3 region has 16 residues. V was pared by 0 bases and J by 3 bases, with 13 bases between. Profiled with immunoSEQ multiplex PCR; TCRdb holds only in-frame clones, not every one. Found here are just over 95,000 clones, around 95% of them singletons; the top ten hold approximately 0.2%. This receptor was identified in a human donor in good health. The chain couples TRBV9 to TRBJ2-1; D is perhaps TRBD1 (5 bases). Sequencing input: T cells isolated from PBMCs. CDR3 sequence reads: CASSVEGRVSYNEQFF. The CDR3 nucleotides are TGTGCCAGCAGCGTAGAAGGCAGGGTAAGCTACAATGAGCAGTTCTTC.